These 27 T cell receptor beta chains came from one sample sequenced in a study of identical twins. Via MiXCR, TCRdb re-called the 5' RACE reads, giving one row per CDR3 protein. The sample contains 550,000 to 700,000 distinct CDR3 sequences, roughly 9.9% of which appear only once. This sample was shared with a second study, whose subject was yellow fever vaccine responses in identical twins.

Sequencing was performed on PBMCs. These receptor sequences come from a woman in her late teens or twenties in good health.

The CDR3 coding sequence is TGTGCCAGCTCACCCTCGGGGCCCAACTACGAGCAGTACTTC. Its protein product is CASSPSGPNYEQYF. The chain has TRBV18 and TRBJ2-7; D tentatively reads TRBD1 or TRBD2 (5 bases each). The V gene lost 3 bases and the J gene lost 3 bases, with 12 bases spanning the gap. CDR3 length equals 14 residues. CDR1 is KGHSH and CDR2 is LQKENI in the germline V gene.

This clonotype has just a few counts. The J gene is TRBJ2-3, the V gene TRBV6-1, with 8 bases matching TRBD2. Germline CDR1 MNHNS, CDR2 SASEGT. This CDR3 region has 16 residues. The trim removed 2 bases at V and 4 bases at J, leaving 8 bases unmatched. The CDR3 coding sequence is TGTGCCAGCAGTGAACTTGTCGGGAGGGCCGCAGATACGCAGTATTTT. Protein sequence: CASSELVGRAADTQYF.

Ten or more counts support this clonotype. J is TRBJ1-1 and V is TRBV5-1, with 7 positions matching TRBD1. Germline V gene sequence: CDR1 SGHRS, CDR2 YFSETQ. The CDR3 extends over 14 amino acids. V shed 4 bases, J shed 1 base, and the junction held 4 bases outside the gene matches. The CDR3 sequence is CASSLSGGNTEAFF. CDR3 nucleotide sequence: TGCGCCAGCAGCCTATCAGGGGGGAACACTGAAGCTTTCTTT.

This chain connects TRBV12-3 or TRBV12-4 to TRBJ2-1; D might be TRBD1 (6 bases). V was cut by 7 bases and J by 0 bases, with 7 bases left in between. The CDR3 contains 13 residues. CDR3 sequence: CASMDSSYNEQFF. The CDR3 DNA is TGTGCCAGCATGGACAGCTCCTACAATGAGCAGTTCTTC.

This clonotype was picked up many times. This CDR3 reads CASSLGQGGLALHF. CDR3 DNA: TGCGCCAGCAGCTTAGGCCAGGGGGGATTGGCCCTCCACTTT. This chain uses TRBV5-1 with TRBJ1-6, with 7 positions matching TRBD1. V gave up 2 bases and J gave up 14 bases; unmatched junction bases: 10. Looked up from germline, CDR1 is SGHRS and CDR2 is YFSETQ. The CDR3 contains 14 residues.

This clonotype was observed at least ten times. A read error may account for a junction end that differs from germline. J is TRBJ2-7 and V is TRBV5-1, with D possibly being TRBD2 (5 bases). Germline V lookup: CDR1 SGHRS, CDR2 YFSETQ. This CDR3 is built from 15 residues. The chain's CDR3 is CASSSGEGSGTRSMF. The DNA for the CDR3 is TGCGCCAGCAGCTCAGGTGAAGGGTCGGGTACTAGGTCAATGTTC.

The sample holds many counts of this clonotype. The chain couples TRBV4-1 to TRBJ1-4, with D tentatively TRBD1 (5 bases). V was shortened by 5 bases and J by 0 bases, with 13 bases between the two germline ends. Germline V gene data show CDR1 as MGHRA and CDR2 as YSYEKL. The CDR3 consists of 16 residues. The CDR3 nucleotides read TGCGCCAGCAGCTTAGGGGAGGCTGCAACTAATGAAAAACTGTTTTTT. This translates into CASSLGEAATNEKLFF.

The chain employs TRBV2 and TRBJ2-7; D might be TRBD2 (6 bases). The CDR3 extends over 14 amino acids. Per germline, CDR1 SNHLY and CDR2 FYNNEI. V was pared by 5 bases and J by 4 bases, with 15 bases between. The CDR3 bases are TGTGCCAGCAGTAAACCTCCGGGACTGTACGAGCAGTACTTC. It codes for CASSKPPGLYEQYF.

This clonotype was seen many times. The CDR3 nucleotides are TGTGCCAGCAGCCGTATGGGAGAGACCCAGTACTTC. This encodes CASSRMGETQYF. This rearrangement joins TRBV7-3 to TRBJ2-5; no definite D call. The germline gives CDR1 SGHTA, CDR2 FQGTGA. Trimming removed 5 bases at V and 4 bases at J, with 8 bases between. The CDR3 is 12 amino acids.

This chain joins TRBV5-1 and TRBJ1-1; 9 bases align to TRBD1. Trimming cost V 5 bases and J 7 bases; bases outside gene matches: 6. Germline V lookup: CDR1 SGHRS, CDR2 YFSETQ. The CDR3 is made up of 13 amino acids. CDR3 nucleotides: TGCGCCAGCAGAATCCCGGGACAGGGTGAAGCTTTCTTT. This gives the protein CASRIPGQGEAFF.

This clonotype has more than one count but fewer than ten. This rearrangement joins TRBV20-1 to TRBJ2-3; TRBD2 aligns across 11 bases. This CDR3 is built from 13 residues. Germline V CDR1 and CDR2: DFQATT, SNEGSKA (reference sequence). J gave up 4 bases and V 3 bases, and 0 bases lay outside the gene matches. As DNA, the CDR3 is TGCAGTGCTAGGGGACTAGCGGCAGATACGCAGTATTTT. Its translation: CSARGLAADTQYF.

This sequence joins TRBV7-8 and TRBJ2-3, with 7 nucleotides matching TRBD1. The junction had 14 bases not matched to a gene; V was cut back by 4 bases and J by 4 bases. This CDR3 contains 17 residues. Looked up from germline, CDR1 is SGHVS and CDR2 is FQNEAQ. CDR3 DNA: TGTGCCAGCAGCTCCTCCCCCGGGACAGCCCAATCAGATACGCAGTATTTT. Protein product: CASSSSPGTAQSDTQYF.

This clonotype was counted many times. J is TRBJ2-7 and V is TRBV20-1; D may be TRBD1 or TRBD2 (5 bases each). Trimming shortened V by 4 bases and J by 6 bases, and 19 bases separated the two germline ends. Germline V gene lookup returns CDR1 DFQATT and CDR2 SNEGSKA (reference sequence). The CDR3 contains 14 residues. This chain's CDR3 is CSAKPGTQRAEQYF. Here the CDR3 DNA reads TGCAGTGCTAAGCCCGGGACCCAAAGGGCCGAGCAGTACTTC.

This clonotype has at least ten counts. The rearrangement links TRBV2 to TRBJ2-1, with D hard to call. From germline, CDR1 is SNHLY and CDR2 FYNNEI. CDR3 length: 14 amino acids. The ends were cut back, 8 bases at V and 0 bases at J, with 11 bases in the middle. The CDR3 sequence is CASGTQSSYNEQFF. CDR3 sequence (DNA): TGTGCCAGCGGCACTCAGAGCTCCTACAATGAGCAGTTCTTC. Variable domain in full (rest from reference TRBV2 and TRBJ2-1): EPEVTQTPSHQVTQMGQEVILRCVPISNHLYFYWYRQILGQKVEFLVSFYNNEISEKSEIFDDQFSVERPDGSNFTLKIRSTKLEDSAMYFCASGTQSSYNEQFFGPGTRLTVL.

The chain recombines TRBV3-1 with TRBJ1-1; D gene unclear. V lost 2 bases, J lost 1 base, and 8 bases lay in between. The germline CDR1 and CDR2 sequences are LGHDT and YNNKEL (reference sequence). This CDR3 comprises 14 residues. CDR3 in amino acids: CASSQQTQNTEAFF. The CDR3 coding sequence is TGTGCCAGCAGCCAACAGACACAGAACACTGAAGCTTTCTTT.

CDR3 sequence reads: CASSAQGSQETQYF. The CDR3 nucleotides are TGTGCCAGCAGCGCACAGGGTAGTCAAGAGACCCAGTACTTC. The rearrangement uses TRBV7-9 and TRBJ2-5, with D possibly being TRBD1 (6 bases). The germline V gene encodes CDR1 SEHNR and CDR2 FQNEAQ (reference sequence). This CDR3 region has 14 residues. V was shortened by 5 bases and J by 2 bases, with 12 bases between the two germline ends. The whole variable domain, remainder taken from reference TRBV7-9 and TRBJ2-5, is DTGVSQNPRHKITKRGQNVTFRCDPISEHNRLYWYRQTLGQGPEFLTYFQNEAQLEKSRLLSDRFSAERPKGSFSTLEIQRTEQGDSAMYLCASSAQGSQETQYFGPGTRLLVL.

This clonotype was seen ten or more times. The chain is built from TRBV6-1 and TRBJ1-1; TRBD1 matches at 7 bases. The CDR3 runs to 14 residues. Trimming took 8 bases from V and 6 from J; bases not matched to a gene: 12. CDR1 and CDR2 (germline): MNHNS, SASEGT. The chain's CDR3 is CASHLRQGGAEAFF. The CDR3 DNA reads as TGTGCCAGCCATTTAAGGCAGGGGGGGGCTGAAGCTTTCTTT.

This clonotype came up many times. The chain couples TRBV10-3 to TRBJ2-5; perhaps TRBD1 as D (8 bases). Germline V gene sequence: CDR1 ENHRY, CDR2 SYGVKD. The CDR3 covers 17 residues. The CDR3 nucleotides are TGTGACTCCGGGGGGACAGGTCGAAGGGGTACCCAAGAGACCCAGTACTTC. Its translation is CDSGGTGRRGTQETQYF.

This clonotype turned up a few times. This sequence joins TRBV29-1 and TRBJ2-3, with D uncertain. Germline-derived CDR1 and CDR2 are SQVTM and ANQGSEA. The V end was cut by 4 bases, the J end by 6 bases, with 2 bases between. The CDR3 covers 9 residues. The CDR3 nucleotides read TGCAGCGTTGCCGATACGCAGTATTTT. Protein: CSVADTQYF.

The rearrangement uses TRBV6-2 or TRBV6-3 and TRBJ1-5; tentative D call: TRBD1 (6 bases). Between the trimmed V and J ends, which lost 6 bases and 1 base, there was a span of 13 bases. This CDR3 is built from 15 residues. Germline V gene sequence: CDR1 MNHEY, CDR2 SVGEGT. In nucleotides, the CDR3 is TGTGCCAGCAGCCCGGACAGCTGGAGCAATCAGCCCCAGCATTTT. Protein sequence: CASSPDSWSNQPQHF.

This rearrangement joins TRBV12-5 to TRBJ2-1; weak D call: TRBD1 (6 bases). With 1 base removed from V and 8 bases from J, the gap between germline ends came to 9 bases. The CDR3 extends over 13 amino acids. Germline V CDR1 and CDR2: LGHNT, FRNRAP. CDR3 residues: CASGLGGLDEQFF. In nucleotides, the CDR3 is TGTGCTAGTGGTTTGGGGGGGCTAGATGAGCAGTTCTTC.

The chain has TRBV30 and TRBJ2-7, with D hard to call. V lost 3 bases and J 7 bases, leaving 13 bases between the germline ends. The CDR3 sequence is 12 residues long. Germline assignment: CDR1 GTSNPN and CDR2 SVGIG (reference sequence). DNA for the CDR3: TGTGCCTGGAGGGCAGAGAGTGGAGAGCAGTACTTC. This gives the protein CAWRAESGEQYF.

V gene TRBV7-2 combines with J gene TRBJ2-7; D assignment may be TRBD1 or TRBD2 (5 bases each). Germline CDR1 is SGHTA and CDR2 is FQGNSA. V shed 5 bases and J shed 2 bases, with 13 bases lying between them. The CDR3 has 14 residues. This CDR3 reads CASSHRDQTYEQYF. CDR3 nucleotide sequence: TGTGCCAGCAGCCACCGGGACCAGACCTACGAGCAGTACTTC.

The sample holds many counts of this clonotype. This chain links TRBV20-1 with TRBJ2-4, with a weak D call TRBD2 (5 bases). The CDR3 is 14 residues long. V lost 3 bases to trimming and J lost 8 bases, with 17 bases between them. CDR1 and CDR2 (germline): DFQATT, SNEGSKA (reference sequence). CDR3 region: CSASWIRDRDIQYF. The CDR3 DNA sequence: TGCAGTGCTAGTTGGATTCGGGATAGGGACATTCAGTACTTC.

This clonotype was seen many times. This chain connects TRBV7-9 to TRBJ2-2; 7 bases line up with TRBD1. The CDR3 consists of 17 residues. CDR1 and CDR2 from the germline V gene are SEHNR and FQNEAQ (reference sequence). J lost 6 bases, V lost 5 bases, and 15 bases had no gene match. CDR3 sequence: CASSPLPTGSSSGELFF. CDR3 coding DNA: TGTGCCAGCAGCCCGCTTCCGACAGGGAGTTCTTCCGGGGAGCTGTTTTTT.

Notes on this clonotype: This may be a read error, as it is one base from a much larger clone. The chain has TRBV20-1 and TRBJ2-3; TRBD2 is a possible D gene (5 bases). The CDR3 sequence is 13 residues long. Germline V lookup: CDR1 DFQATT, CDR2 SNEGSKA (reference sequence). The CDR3 loop reads CNAIALGTDTQYF. Here the CDR3 DNA reads TGCAATGCTATAGCGCTCGGCACAGATACGCAGTATTTT.

The V call is TRBV15, the J call TRBJ2-2, with D possibly matching TRBD2 (6 bases). V lost 8 bases and J lost 1, with 11 bases in between. Germline-derived CDR1 and CDR2 are LNHNV and YYDKDF (reference sequence). This CDR3 is built from 14 residues. CDR3 nucleotide sequence: TGTGCCACCGGACTCGGGGGGAACACCGGGGAGCTGTTTTTT. Encoded protein: CATGLGGNTGELFF.